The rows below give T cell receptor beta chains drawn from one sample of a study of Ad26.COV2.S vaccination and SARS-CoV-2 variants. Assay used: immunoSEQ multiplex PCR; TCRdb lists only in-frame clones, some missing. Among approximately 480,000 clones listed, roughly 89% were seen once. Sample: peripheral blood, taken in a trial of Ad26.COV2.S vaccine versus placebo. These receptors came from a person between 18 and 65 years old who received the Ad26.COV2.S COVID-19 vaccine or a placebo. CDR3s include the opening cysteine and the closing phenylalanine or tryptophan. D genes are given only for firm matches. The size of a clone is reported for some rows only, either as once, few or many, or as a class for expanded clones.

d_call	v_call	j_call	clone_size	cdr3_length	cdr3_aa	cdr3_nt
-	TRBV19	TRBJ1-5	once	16	CASSILSPVGNQPQHF	TGTGCCAGTAGTATCTTGAGTCCGGTGGGAAATCAGCCCCAGCATTTT
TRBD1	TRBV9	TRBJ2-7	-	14	CASSISSTGVEQYF	TGTGCCAGCAGCATCAGTTCAACAGGGGTCGAGCAGTACTTC
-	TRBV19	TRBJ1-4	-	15	CASSPRGALGEKLFF	TGTGCCAGTAGTCCACGGGGGGCACTTGGCGAAAAACTGTTTTTT
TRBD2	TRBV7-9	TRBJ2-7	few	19	CASSPYRLGLAGIDYEQYF	TGTGCCAGCAGCCCATATCGGCTGGGCCTAGCGGGCATAGATTACGAGCAGTACTTC
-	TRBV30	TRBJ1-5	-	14	CAWSVGGGGQPQHF	TGTGCCTGGAGTGTGGGGGGGGGAGGTCAGCCCCAGCATTTT
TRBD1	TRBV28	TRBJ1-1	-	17	CASSPSRDRHTNTEAFF	TGTGCCAGCAGTCCCTCCCGGGACAGGCACACGAACACTGAAGCTTTCTTT
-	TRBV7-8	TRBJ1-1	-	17	CASSLVVSGRRSTEAFF	TGTGCCAGCAGCTTAGTAGTGTCAGGGCGTCGAAGCACTGAAGCTTTCTTT
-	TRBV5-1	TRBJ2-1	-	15	CASSPGRAGLSEQFF	TGCGCCAGCAGCCCTGGTAGAGCAGGACTCTCAGAGCAGTTCTTC
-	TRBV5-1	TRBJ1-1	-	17	CASSLFGRMVLADEAFF	TGCGCCAGCAGCTTGTTCGGAAGGATGGTGTTGGCGGATGAAGCTTTCTTT
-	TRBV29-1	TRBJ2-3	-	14	CSVVRGAGTDTQYF	TGCAGCGTTGTACGGGGGGCCGGCACAGATACGCAGTATTTT
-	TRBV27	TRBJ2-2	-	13	CASSKRTTGELFF	TGTGCCAGCAGTAAACGGACCACCGGGGAGCTGTTTTTT
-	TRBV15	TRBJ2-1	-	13	CATSRAETIEQFF	TGTGCCACCAGCAGAGCTGAGACGATTGAGCAGTTCTTC
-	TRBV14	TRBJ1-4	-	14	CASSQGQINEKLFF	TGTGCCAGCAGCCAAGGGCAGATCAATGAAAAACTGTTTTTT
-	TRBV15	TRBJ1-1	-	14	CATSTGDGRAEAFF	TGTGCCACCAGCACAGGAGACGGGAGAGCTGAAGCTTTCTTT
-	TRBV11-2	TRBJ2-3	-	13	CASSFGVTDTQYF	TGTGCCAGCAGCTTTGGAGTTACAGATACGCAGTATTTT
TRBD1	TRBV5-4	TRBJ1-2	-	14	CASSRDRVNYGYTF	TGTGCCAGCAGCAGGGACAGGGTGAACTATGGCTACACCTTC
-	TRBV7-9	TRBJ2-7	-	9	CATGTEQYF	TGTGCCACGGGGACCGAGCAGTACTTC
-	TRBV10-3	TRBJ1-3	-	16	CAISESGGLVGNTIYF	TGTGCCATCAGTGAGTCCGGAGGGCTGGTTGGAAACACCATATATTTT
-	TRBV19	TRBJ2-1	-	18	CASSESSGPISSYNEQFF	TGTGCCAGTAGTGAAAGTTCAGGACCTATTAGCTCCTACAATGAGCAGTTCTTC
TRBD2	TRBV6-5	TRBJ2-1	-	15	CASSPSGGSYNEQFF	TGTGCCAGCAGTCCATCGGGGGGCTCCTACAATGAGCAGTTCTTC
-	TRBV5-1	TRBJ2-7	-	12	CASSLTTYEQYF	TGCGCCAGCAGCTTAACTACCTACGAGCAGTACTTC
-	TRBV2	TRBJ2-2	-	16	CASSDAGVRNTGELFF	TGTGCCAGCAGTGACGCAGGGGTTAGAAACACCGGGGAGCTGTTTTTT
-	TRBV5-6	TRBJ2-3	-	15	CASSRGLTRTDTQYF	TGTGCCAGCAGCAGGGGACTCACCCGCACAGATACGCAGTATTTT
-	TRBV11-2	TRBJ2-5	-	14	CASSFRKAVETQYF	TGTGCCAGCAGCTTCCGCAAGGCGGTAGAGACCCAGTACTTC
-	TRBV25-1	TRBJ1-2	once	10	CASSKGGYTF	TGTGCCAGCAGTAAGGGGGGCTACACCTTC
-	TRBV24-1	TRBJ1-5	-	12	CATSDPGWPQHF	TGTGCCACCAGTGATCCAGGGTGGCCCCAGCATTTT
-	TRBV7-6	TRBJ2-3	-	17	CASSFLGAGSVTDTQYF	TGTGCCAGCAGCTTTCTCGGGGCGGGGTCGGTCACAGATACGCAGTATTTT
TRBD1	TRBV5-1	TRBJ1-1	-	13	CASSPGTGIEAFF	TGCGCCAGCAGCCCGGGGACAGGGATTGAAGCTTTCTTT
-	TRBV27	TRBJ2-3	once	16	CASSPILGGPTDTQYF	TGTGCCAGCAGTCCGATCCTGGGAGGACCAACAGATACGCAGTATTTT
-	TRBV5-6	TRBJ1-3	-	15	CASSLDVSSGNTIYF	TGTGCCAGCAGCTTGGACGTGAGCTCTGGAAACACCATATATTTT
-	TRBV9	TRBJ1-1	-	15	CASSVGGLMNTEAFF	TGTGCCAGCAGCGTAGGGGGCCTGATGAACACTGAAGCTTTCTTT
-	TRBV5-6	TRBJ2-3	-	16	CASTIPGRGSTDTQYF	TGTGCCAGCACCATTCCGGGGCGGGGTAGCACAGATACGCAGTATTTT
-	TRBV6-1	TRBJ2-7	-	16	CASSERLGHPTSEQYF	TGTGCCAGCAGTGAAAGATTGGGACACCCCACCTCCGAGCAGTACTTC
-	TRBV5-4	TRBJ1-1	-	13	CASSLIGGTEAFF	TGTGCCAGCAGTCTCATCGGGGGCACTGAAGCTTTCTTT
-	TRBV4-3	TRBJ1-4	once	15	CASSPTGSANEKLFF	TGCGCCAGCAGCCCTACAGGGTCTGCTAATGAAAAACTGTTTTTT
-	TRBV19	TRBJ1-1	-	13	CASSAPGETEAFF	TGTGCCAGTAGTGCGCCAGGGGAGACTGAAGCTTTCTTT
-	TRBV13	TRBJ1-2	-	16	CASSIIRTAGGYGYTF	TGTGCCAGCAGCATAATCAGGACAGCCGGCGGCTATGGCTACACCTTC
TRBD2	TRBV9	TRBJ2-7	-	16	CASSVGTTSGIYEQYF	TGTGCCAGCAGCGTAGGGACGACTAGCGGGATCTACGAGCAGTACTTC
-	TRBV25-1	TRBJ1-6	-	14	CASSITVPNSPLHF	TGTGCCAGCAGTATCACAGTCCCAAATTCACCCCTCCACTTT
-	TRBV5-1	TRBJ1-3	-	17	CASSLMGPLRGGNTIYF	TGCGCCAGCAGCTTGATGGGACCTCTTCGCGGTGGAAACACCATATATTTT
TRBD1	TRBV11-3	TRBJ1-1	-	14	CASSLGQGGTEAFF	TGTGCCAGCAGCTTAGGCCAGGGGGGAACTGAAGCTTTCTTT
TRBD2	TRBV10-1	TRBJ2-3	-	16	CASSLTSGCPPDTQYF	TGCGCCAGCAGCTTGACTAGCGGGTGCCCCCCAGATACGCAGTATTTT